This T cell receptor beta chain was observed in a study of beta chain features in type 1 diabetes. Study results and limitations: Sequencing of cDNA might inflate the share of cells that strongly express TCR.

As to this clone: Its antigen is unidentified.

The sequenced template was cDNA made from the entire isolated RNA. Profiling relied on immunoSEQ multiplex PCR, and the TCRdb table lists in-frame clones only, not all of them. The profile shows around 250,000 clones, approximately 70% of them singletons. In germline, CDR1 is LNHNV, CDR2 YYDKDF (reference sequence). CDR3 length: 16 residues. The V and J ends lost 1 base and 2 bases, in that order; junction bases with no gene match: 6. Sequenced material: naive CD4+ T cells from blood. The sequence was obtained from a young man in good health. The V gene is TRBV15, the J gene TRBJ2-3, with TRBD1 identical over 7 bases. The CDR3 coding sequence is TGTGCCACCAGCAGAGCTCCGACAGGGAACACAGATACGCAGTATTTT. This gives the protein CATSRAPTGNTDTQYF.